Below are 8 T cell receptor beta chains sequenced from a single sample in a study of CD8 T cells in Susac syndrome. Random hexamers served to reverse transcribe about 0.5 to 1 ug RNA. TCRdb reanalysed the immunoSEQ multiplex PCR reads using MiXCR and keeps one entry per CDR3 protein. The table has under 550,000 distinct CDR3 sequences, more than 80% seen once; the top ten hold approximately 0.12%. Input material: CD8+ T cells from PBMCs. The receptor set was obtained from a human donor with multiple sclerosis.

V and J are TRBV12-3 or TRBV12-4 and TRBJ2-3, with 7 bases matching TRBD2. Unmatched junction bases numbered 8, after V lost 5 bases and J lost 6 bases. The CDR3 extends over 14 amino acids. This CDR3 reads CASSLSDGRDTQYF. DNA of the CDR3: TGTGCCAGCAGTCTCTCGGACGGGAGGGATACGCAGTATTTT.

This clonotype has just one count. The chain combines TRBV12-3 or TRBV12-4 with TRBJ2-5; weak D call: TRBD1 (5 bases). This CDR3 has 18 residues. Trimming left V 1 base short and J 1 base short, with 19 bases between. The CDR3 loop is CASSLEGARSLSQETQYF. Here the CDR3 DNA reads TGTGCCAGCAGTTTAGAAGGGGCAAGGTCTCTATCCCAAGAGACCCAGTACTTC.

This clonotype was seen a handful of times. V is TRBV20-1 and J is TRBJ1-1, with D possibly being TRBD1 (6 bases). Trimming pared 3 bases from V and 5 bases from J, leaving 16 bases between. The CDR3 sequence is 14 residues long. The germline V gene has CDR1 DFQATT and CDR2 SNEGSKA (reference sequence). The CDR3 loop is CSASSQGGGTEAFF. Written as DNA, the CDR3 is TGCAGTGCTAGCTCACAGGGCGGAGGAACTGAAGCTTTCTTT.

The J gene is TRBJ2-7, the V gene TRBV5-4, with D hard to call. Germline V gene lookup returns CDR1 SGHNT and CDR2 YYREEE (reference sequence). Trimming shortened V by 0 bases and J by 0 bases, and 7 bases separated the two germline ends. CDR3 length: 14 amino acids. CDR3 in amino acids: CASSLERSSYEQYF. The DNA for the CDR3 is TGTGCCAGCAGCTTGGAGAGGAGCTCCTACGAGCAGTACTTC. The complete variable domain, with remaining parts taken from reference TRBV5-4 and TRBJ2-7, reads ETGVTQSPTHLIKTRGQQVTLRCSSQSGHNTVSWYQQALGQGPQFIFQYYREEENGRGNFPPRFSGLQFPNYSSELNVNALELDDSALYLCASSLERSSYEQYFGPGTRLTVT.

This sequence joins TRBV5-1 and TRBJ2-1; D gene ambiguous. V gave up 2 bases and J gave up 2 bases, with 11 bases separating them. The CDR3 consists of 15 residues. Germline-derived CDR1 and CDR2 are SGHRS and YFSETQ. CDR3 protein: CASSLDAPPYNEQFF. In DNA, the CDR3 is TGCGCCAGCAGCTTAGATGCCCCCCCCTACAATGAGCAGTTCTTC.

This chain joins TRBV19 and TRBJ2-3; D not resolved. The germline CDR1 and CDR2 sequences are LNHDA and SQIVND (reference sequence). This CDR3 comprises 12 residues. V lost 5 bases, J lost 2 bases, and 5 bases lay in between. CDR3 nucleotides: TGTGCCAGTAGTGACACCACAGATACGCAGTATTTT. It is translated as CASSDTTDTQYF.

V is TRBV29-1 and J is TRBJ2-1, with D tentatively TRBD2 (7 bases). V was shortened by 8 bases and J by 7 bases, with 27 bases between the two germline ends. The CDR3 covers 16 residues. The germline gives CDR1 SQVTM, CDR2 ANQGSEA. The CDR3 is CSSSGGALREFNEQFF. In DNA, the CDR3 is TGCAGCTCCTCTGGGGGGGCGCTGCGGGAGTTTAATGAGCAGTTCTTC.

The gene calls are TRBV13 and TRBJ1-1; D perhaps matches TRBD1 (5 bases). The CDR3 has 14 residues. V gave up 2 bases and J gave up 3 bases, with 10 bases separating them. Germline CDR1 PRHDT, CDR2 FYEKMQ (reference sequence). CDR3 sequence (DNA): TGTGCCAGCAGCTTACACCAGGGATACACTGAAGCTTTCTTT. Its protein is CASSLHQGYTEAFF. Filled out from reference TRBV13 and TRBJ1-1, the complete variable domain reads AAGVIQSPRHLIKEKRETATLKCYPIPRHDTVYWYQQGPGQDPQFLISFYEKMQSDKGSIPDRFSAQQFSDYHSELNMSSLELGDSALYFCASSLHQGYTEAFFGQGTRLTVV.